Here is one TCR beta chain with its context. What it binds is unknown. From germline, CDR1 is MNHEY and CDR2 SVGAGI. This CDR3 contains 15 residues. Trimming took 6 bases from V and 0 from J; bases not matched to a gene: 8. This sample was included in a study of PD-L1 blockade in urothelial cancer. Study summary: Male sex and bladder-origin urothelial cancer were recorded for about 90% of the roughly 30 patients. A median blood sample held 141,255 T cells and about 89,000 unique TCRs.

Every PCR was spiked with synthetic TCR analog templates. Method: immunoSEQ multiplex PCR; TCRdb's copy keeps in-frame clones and lacks some. The sample includes about 80,000 clones, about 85% of them seen just once. The study's findings and limits: Lower than median blood TCR clonality before treatment predicted better survival.

The V gene is TRBV6-5, the J gene TRBJ2-7; the match to TRBD1 covers 7 bases. Here the sequenced sample was PBMCs, taken around atezolizumab (anti-PD-L1) treatment. The sequence was collected from a woman in her 70s with urothelial cancer. The DNA of the CDR3 is TGTGCCAGCAGGGCGGGTGGGACAGTCTCCTACGAGCAGTACTTC. Its translation is CASRAGGTVSYEQYF.